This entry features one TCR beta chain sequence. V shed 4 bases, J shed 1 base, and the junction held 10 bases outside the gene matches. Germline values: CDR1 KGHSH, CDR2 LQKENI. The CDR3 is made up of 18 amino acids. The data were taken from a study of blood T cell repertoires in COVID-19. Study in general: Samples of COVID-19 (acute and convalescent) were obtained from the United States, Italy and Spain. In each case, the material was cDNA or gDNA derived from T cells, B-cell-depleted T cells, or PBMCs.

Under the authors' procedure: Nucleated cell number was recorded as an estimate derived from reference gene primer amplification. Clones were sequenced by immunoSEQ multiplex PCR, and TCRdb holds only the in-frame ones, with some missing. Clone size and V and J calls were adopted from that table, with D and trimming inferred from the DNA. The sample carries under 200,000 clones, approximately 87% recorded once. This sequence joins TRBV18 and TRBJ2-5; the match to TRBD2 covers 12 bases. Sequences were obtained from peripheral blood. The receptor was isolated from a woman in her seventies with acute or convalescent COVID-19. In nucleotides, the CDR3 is TGTGCCAGCTCACGATATACTAGCGGGGGGACCTTCCAAGAGACCCAGTACTTC. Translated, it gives CASSRYTSGGTFQETQYF.